A single sample is the source of the 23 T cell receptor beta chains below, sequenced in a study of beta chain features in type 1 diabetes. Investigators reverse transcribed all isolated RNA, so they sequenced expressed TCRB transcripts. The table came from immunoSEQ multiplex PCR; TCRdb's copy has only in-frame clones and leaves some out. The sample lists 400,000 to 550,000 clones, approximately 10% occurring once. Sequences were obtained from naive CD4+ T cells from blood. The receptor set was obtained from a woman in her late teens or twenties in good health.

This clone has just a few counts. This rearrangement joins TRBV2 to TRBJ2-1, with 8 positions matching TRBD2. Trimming at V came to 6 bases and at J to 9 bases, leaving 7 bases not matched to a gene. Germline lookup yields CDR1 SNHLY and CDR2 FYNNEI. The CDR3 length is 13 residues. In nucleotides, the CDR3 is TGTGCCAGCAGCGGGAGGGCCGTGGGTGAGCAGTTCTTC. This gives the protein CASSGRAVGEQFF.

The genes are TRBV5-6 and TRBJ1-3, with a weak D call TRBD1 (5 bases). Germline CDR1 reads SGHDT; CDR2 reads YYEEEE. Trimming shortened V by 4 bases and J by 0 bases, and 11 bases separated the two germline ends. The CDR3 runs 15 residues. CDR3 in DNA: TGTGCCAGCAGCCCTGGGACCGTCTCTGGAAACACCATATATTTT. Protein sequence: CASSPGTVSGNTIYF.

This chain uses TRBV28 with TRBJ2-1; the match to TRBD2 covers 15 bases. Germline-derived CDR1 and CDR2 are MDHEN and SYDVKM. V shed 7 bases, J shed 7 bases, and the junction held 8 bases outside the gene matches. The CDR3 runs to 16 residues. The CDR3 sequence is CASTGLAGGLINEQFF. The CDR3 bases are TGTGCCAGCACCGGACTAGCGGGAGGGTTAATAAATGAGCAGTTCTTC.

This clone turned up a few times. V is TRBV7-9 and J is TRBJ2-2; no reliable D call. The V and J ends lost 6 bases and 1 base respectively, with 0 bases between them. The germline V gene has CDR1 SEHNR and CDR2 FQNEAQ (reference sequence). The CDR3 has 11 residues. The CDR3 coding sequence is TGTGCCAGCAGGAACACCGGGGAGCTGTTTTTT. This sequence encodes CASRNTGELFF.

The V call is TRBV30, the J call TRBJ2-2; D unresolved. V lost 5 bases to trimming and J lost 7 bases, with 23 bases between them. Germline CDR1 GTSNPN, CDR2 SVGIG (reference sequence). CDR3 length: 16 amino acids. CDR3 bases: TGTGCCTGGCGCGGCTCGGCCAGGTTAGATGGCGGGGAGCTGTTTTTT. Its protein product is CAWRGSARLDGGELFF.

This clone has more than one count but fewer than ten. The chain is built from TRBV7-9 and TRBJ2-7; a weak D match, TRBD1 (5 bases). Between the trimmed V and J ends, which lost 1 base and 3 bases, there was a span of 10 bases. In germline, CDR1 is SEHNR, CDR2 FQNEAQ (reference sequence). The CDR3 is made up of 14 amino acids. The CDR3 nucleotides are TGTGCCAGCAGCTTAGGGCAGGGTTTCTACGAGCAGTACTTC. Translation gives CASSLGQGFYEQYF.

This clone turned up a few times. The gene calls are TRBV9 and TRBJ1-2, with 7 bases lining up with TRBD1. This CDR3 has 15 residues. Germline lookup yields CDR1 SGDLS and CDR2 YYNGEE. The junction had 6 bases not matched to a gene; V was cut back by 0 bases and J by 4 bases. CDR3 DNA: TGTGCCAGCAGCGTAGCGGCAGGGGGGTCCTATGGCTACACCTTC. It translates to CASSVAAGGSYGYTF.

This clone has only a few counts. The rearrangement uses TRBV5-4 and TRBJ2-6; TRBD2 matches at 7 bases. The germline V gene encodes CDR1 SGHNT and CDR2 YYREEE (reference sequence). V shed 0 bases, J shed 0 bases, and the junction held 9 bases outside the gene matches. There are 19 residues in the CDR3. In nucleotides, the CDR3 is TGTGCCAGCAGCTTGGCCACGGGACTACCGTTCTCTGGGGCCAACGTCCTGACTTTC. Protein sequence: CASSLATGLPFSGANVLTF.

The chain links TRBV15 to TRBJ2-5; 9 nucleotides match TRBD2. This CDR3 is built from 13 residues. Germline V CDR1 and CDR2: LNHNV, YYDKDF (reference sequence). With 3 bases clipped from V and 6 bases from J, the junction kept 2 bases outside the gene matches. The CDR3 DNA reads TGTGCCACCAGCAGCCTAGCGGGGCAGACCCAGTACTTC. Translated: CATSSLAGQTQYF.

This clone has just a few counts. One end of the junction does not line up with germline, which may come from a read error. The chain has TRBV9 and TRBJ2-1, with D possibly being TRBD2 (6 bases). This CDR3 region has 14 residues. Germline V gene lookup returns CDR1 SGDLS and CDR2 YYNGEE. For the CDR3, the DNA is TGTGCCAGCAGCACGGGACTCTCCAACAATGAGCAGTTCTTC. Its protein product is CASSTGLSNNEQFF.

J is TRBJ2-3 and V is TRBV7-2; TRBD2 agrees at 8 bases. The CDR3 contains 15 residues. The J segment lost 8 bases and the V segment lost 6 bases, leaving 13 bases of the junction unmatched. In germline, CDR1 is SGHTA, CDR2 FQGNSA. The CDR3 is CASSESGSPGGTQYF. The CDR3 DNA reads TGTGCCAGCAGTGAAAGCGGGAGCCCCGGAGGTACGCAGTATTTT.

This clone has just a few counts. CDR3 DNA: TGTGCCAGCAGCTTAACCCCCTTAAACGGGGCCAACGTCCTGACTTTC. Its translation: CASSLTPLNGANVLTF. The rearrangement links TRBV7-6 to TRBJ2-6; D is unclear. The V gene lost 2 bases and the J gene lost 4 bases, with 12 bases spanning the gap. This CDR3 contains 16 residues. Germline V gene lookup returns CDR1 SGHVS and CDR2 FNYEAQ.

This chain uses TRBV9 with TRBJ1-3; no reliable D call. V was clipped by 3 bases and J by 1 base, with 17 bases between them. The CDR3 length is 17 residues. Germline CDR1 is SGDLS and CDR2 is YYNGEE. CDR3 loop: CASSARLGPPSGNTIYF. In nucleotides, the CDR3 is TGTGCCAGCAGCGCACGCCTCGGACCCCCGTCTGGAAACACCATATATTTT.

This clone was counted only a few times. The rearrangement joins TRBV30 to TRBJ1-5; D not certain. Trimming took off 5 bases at V and 2 bases at J, with 10 bases between the two ends. The CDR3 has 13 amino acids. CDR1 and CDR2 from the germline V gene are GTSNPN and SVGIG (reference sequence). The CDR3 sequence: CAWALSGNQPQHF. The CDR3 nucleotides are TGTGCCTGGGCCCTGTCGGGCAATCAGCCCCAGCATTTT.

This clone was counted only a few times. This chain uses TRBV5-4 with TRBJ1-5; D gene uncertain. The CDR3 runs to 14 residues. The germline V gene has CDR1 SGHNT and CDR2 YYREEE (reference sequence). V was cut by 3 bases and J by 3 bases, with 10 bases left in between. As DNA, the CDR3 is TGTGCCAGCAGCTCGGACGGTCCCAATCAGCCCCAGCATTTT. Translated, it gives CASSSDGPNQPQHF.

The chain carries TRBV7-2 and TRBJ2-4; D may match TRBD1 or TRBD2 (5 bases each). CDR3 length equals 13 residues. Germline V gives CDR1 SGHTA, CDR2 FQGNSA. Between the trimmed V and J ends, which lost 0 bases and 8 bases, there was a span of 8 bases. In DNA form, the CDR3 reads TGTGCCAGCAGCTTAGCGGGGGTCGACATTCAGTACTTC. Protein product: CASSLAGVDIQYF.

The chain links TRBV18 to TRBJ2-1, with 7 bases identical to TRBD2. This CDR3 region has 15 residues. Germline CDR1 and CDR2: KGHSH and LQKENI. J lost 14 bases, V lost 3 bases, and 16 bases had no gene match. CDR3: CASSPLRGGPIGEFF. As DNA, the CDR3 is TGTGCCAGCTCACCCCTTAGGGGAGGGCCCATAGGAGAGTTCTTC.

This clone was counted a few times. The gene calls are TRBV2 and TRBJ2-5; D is undetermined. The CDR3 loop spans 13 amino acids. The germline gives CDR1 SNHLY, CDR2 FYNNEI. Trimming took 4 bases from V and 3 from J, leaving 9 bases between them. In DNA, the CDR3 is TGTGCCAGCAGTGGAGCTCGGAAAGAGACCCAGTACTTC. Protein product: CASSGARKETQYF.

This clone was observed a handful of times. The chain's CDR3 is CASSQDRTSGSASYNEQFF. In DNA, the CDR3 is TGCGCCAGCAGCCAAGATCGGACTAGCGGGAGCGCATCCTACAATGAGCAGTTCTTC. The V gene is TRBV4-3, the J gene TRBJ2-1, with 13 bases that match TRBD2. Germline CDR1 LGHNA, CDR2 YSLEER. This CDR3 has 19 amino acids. V lost 0 bases, J lost 1 base, and 6 bases stayed unmatched.

This clone came up many times. This chain uses TRBV30 with TRBJ2-7; 7 bases fit TRBD1. Germline V gene lookup returns CDR1 GTSNPN and CDR2 SVGIG (reference sequence). V shed 2 bases, J shed 2 bases, and the junction held 3 bases outside the gene matches. The CDR3 totals 13 residues. CDR3 sequence (DNA): TGTGCCTGGAGTACGGGACAGCCCTACGAGCAGTACTTC. Its translation is CAWSTGQPYEQYF. The full variable domain, rest sourced from reference TRBV30 and TRBJ2-7, is SQTIHQWPATLVQPVGSPLSLECTVEGTSNPNLYWYRQAAGRGLQLLFYSVGIGQISSEVPQNLSASRPQDRQFILSSKKLLLSDSGFYLCAWSTGQPYEQYFGPGTRLTVT.

The chain carries TRBV5-6 and TRBJ1-1; 8 bases line up with TRBD1. The junction had 8 bases not matched to a gene; V was cut back by 3 bases and J by 1 base. This CDR3 spans 16 amino acids. The germline gives CDR1 SGHDT, CDR2 YYEEEE. This CDR3 reads CASSSVPGTGNTEAFF. The CDR3 DNA follows: TGTGCCAGCAGCTCGGTTCCCGGGACAGGGAACACTGAAGCTTTCTTT.

In its sample, this clone was seen a few times. The chain carries TRBV27 and TRBJ2-7; 7 nucleotides match TRBD1. The V segment lost 5 bases and the J segment 1 base; nucleotides outside the gene matches: 5. This CDR3 is built from 14 residues. Germline-derived CDR1 and CDR2 are MNHEY and SMNVEV (reference sequence). This CDR3 is CASSPSTGSYEQYF. DNA of the CDR3: TGTGCCAGCAGTCCCTCGACAGGGTCCTACGAGCAGTACTTC.

The V and J genes are TRBV19 and TRBJ2-3; no clear D gene. The CDR3 is 15 amino acids. The ends were cut back, 6 bases at V and 6 bases at J, with 19 bases in the middle. Looked up from germline, CDR1 is LNHDA and CDR2 is SQIVND (reference sequence). The CDR3 sequence is CASRNPGVSADTQYF. In DNA form, the CDR3 reads TGTGCCAGTAGGAACCCCGGCGTCTCAGCCGATACGCAGTATTTT.